This TCR beta chain was recovered during a study of blood T cells in healthy people across ages. Whole-study findings and limits: Unsorted PBMC input precluded a conclusive naive versus antigen-experienced comparison.

Notes on this clonotype: Its antigen is as yet unknown.

A sample-barcoded 5' primer and a J-beta primer mix were used in a second PCR of about 7 to 12 cycles. TCRdb reprocessed the 5' RACE reads with MiXCR, giving one entry per CDR3 protein. Counted here are 1.4 million or so distinct CDR3 sequences, approximately 42% occurring once; the ten biggest clones make up about 4%. The ends were cut back, 7 bases at V and 5 bases at J, with 18 bases in the middle. The CDR3 contains 15 residues. The germline V gene has CDR1 MNHEY and CDR2 SMNVEV (reference sequence). Sample: blood. This clonotype originated in a young woman in good health. This chain connects TRBV27 to TRBJ1-5; D might be TRBD1 (5 bases). CDR3 nucleotide sequence: TGTGCCAGCAAGCCCGGGACCGCCGCGGATCAGCCCCAGCATTTT. It yields the protein CASKPGTAADQPQHF.